The clone carrying this T cell receptor beta chain turned up a few times. Its antigen remains unknown. This sample was taken from a study of graft-versus-host responses after intestinal transplantation. Overall study: Isolated intestinal, liver-intestinal, or multivisceral transplants were what recipients had. Recipients were all induced with anti-thymocyte globulin, then given tacrolimus and steroids for around three years. Study-wide results and caveats: Marrow from the recipient contained GvH clones, some of which had appeared first in ileum or blood.

Sequenced by immunoSEQ multiplex PCR; TCRdb stores in-frame clones only, minus some. The sample lists just over 20,000 clones; around 92% were seen once. The TCR was taken from a human patient who received an intestinal transplant, so some T cells may come from the graft donor. Sequenced material: PBMCs, taken roughly 270 days after intestinal transplant.

The CDR3 sequence: CASSGTGGYEQYF. CDR3 sequence (DNA): TGTGCCAGTTCCGGGACAGGGGGCTACGAGCAGTACTTC. This rearrangement joins TRBV27 to TRBJ2-7; 11 positions match TRBD1. Per germline, CDR1 MNHEY and CDR2 SMNVEV (reference sequence). The CDR3 totals 13 residues. The trim removed 9 bases at V and 3 bases at J, leaving 4 bases unmatched.